Below, 7 T cell receptor beta chains from the same sample are listed, as sequenced in a study of immune heterogeneity within non-small cell lung tumors. The template for each sample was roughly 600 ng of genomic DNA, which had been extracted from bulk tumor tissue. Every primary tumor yielded several biopsies, spaced far apart, that were taken during surgery. Before undergoing curative surgery, patients had newly diagnosed non-small cell lung cancer that was untreated. Amplifying TCR beta CDR3 involved multiplex PCR carried out with 32 V and 13 J primers. TCRdb called the multiplex PCR reads again in MiXCR, with one record for every CDR3 protein. The repertoire holds under 35,000 distinct CDR3 sequences, with under 35% as singletons. Sequencing was done on a sample of lung tumor tissue. These TCRs come from a man aged 35 to 55 with non-small cell lung cancer.

With respect to this clonotype: Being one base from a much bigger clone, this may be a read error. The rearrangement links TRBV24-1 to TRBJ2-2, with TRBD1 identical over 7 bases. Trimming at V came to 1 base and at J to 6 bases, leaving 7 bases not matched to a gene. Per germline, CDR1 KGHDR and CDR2 SFDVKD. CDR3 length equals 16 residues. CDR3 sequence: CATSDFSGTVAGELFF. The CDR3 coding sequence is TGTGCCACCAGTGATTTTTCCGGGACAGTGGCCGGGGAGCTGTTTTTT.

This clonotype was counted at least ten times. The V gene is TRBV7-8, the J gene TRBJ2-7, with 14 bases that match TRBD2. V lost 5 bases and J lost 5; bases outside the gene matches: 5. The CDR3 contains 15 residues. The germline V gene has CDR1 SGHVS and CDR2 FQNEAQ. CDR3 sequence (DNA): TGTGCCAGCAGCGACCCGGGACTAGCGGGAGACGAGCAGTACTTC. Translation: CASSDPGLAGDEQYF.

The chain joins TRBV20-1 to TRBJ1-6; no firm D call. This CDR3 contains 13 residues. Germline V CDR1 and CDR2: DFQATT, SNEGSKA (reference sequence). Trimming took off 6 bases at V and 7 bases at J, with 13 bases between the two ends. In DNA form, the CDR3 reads TGCAGTGCCGGCCGGGCCATCAATTCACCCCTCCACTTT. Amino acids: CSAGRAINSPLHF.

This clonotype appeared a few times. The chain recombines TRBV30 with TRBJ1-1, with a possible D match to TRBD1 (6 bases). The germline gives CDR1 GTSNPN, CDR2 SVGIG (reference sequence). This CDR3 has 14 amino acids. The V and J ends lost 3 bases and 0 bases respectively, with 11 bases between them. DNA of the CDR3: TGTGCCTGGAGGCGACAGGAAATGAACACTGAAGCTTTCTTT. Amino acid sequence: CAWRRQEMNTEAFF.

For this clonotype: One base away lies a much larger clone, so this may be a sequencing read error. This chain links TRBV2 with TRBJ1-4; 7 nucleotides align to TRBD1. Germline CDR1 and CDR2: SNHLY and FYNNEI. CDR3 length equals 14 residues. The CDR3 reads CASSPGQHNEKLVF. CDR3 coding DNA: TGTGCCAGCAGCCCGGGACAGCATAATGAAAAACTGGTTTTT.

This clonotype came up many times. The CDR3 sequence: CASSKQGGYNYGYTF. CDR3 coding DNA: TGTGCCAGCAGCAAACAGGGGGGATATAACTATGGCTACACCTTC. J is TRBJ1-2 and V is TRBV5-5; 8 positions match TRBD1. CDR1 is SGHKS, CDR2 YYEKEE, per germline (reference sequence). This CDR3 contains 15 residues. After removal of 4 bases from V and 1 base from J, the junction contained 6 bases not matched to a gene.

The chain carries TRBV6-5 and TRBJ2-1; tentative D call: TRBD2 (6 bases). The length of the CDR3 is 16 residues. Germline V gene lookup returns CDR1 MNHEY and CDR2 SVGAGI. V gave up 1 base and J gave up 6 bases, with 16 bases separating them. CDR3 protein: CASSYYRLVLSNEQFF. The DNA for the CDR3 is TGTGCCAGCAGTTACTACCGACTAGTACTCTCCAATGAGCAGTTCTTC.